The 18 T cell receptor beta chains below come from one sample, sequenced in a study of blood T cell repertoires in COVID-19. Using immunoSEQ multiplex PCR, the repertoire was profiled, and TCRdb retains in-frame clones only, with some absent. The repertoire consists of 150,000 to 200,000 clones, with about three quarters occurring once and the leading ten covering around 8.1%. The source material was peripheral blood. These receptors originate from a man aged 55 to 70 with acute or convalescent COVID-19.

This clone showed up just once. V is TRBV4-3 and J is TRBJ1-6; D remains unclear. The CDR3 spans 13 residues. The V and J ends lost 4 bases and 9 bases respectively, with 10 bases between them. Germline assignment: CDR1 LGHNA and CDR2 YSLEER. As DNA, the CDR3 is TGCGCCAGCAGCCTCAGTCGAGGTTCACCCCTCCACTTT. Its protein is CASSLSRGSPLHF.

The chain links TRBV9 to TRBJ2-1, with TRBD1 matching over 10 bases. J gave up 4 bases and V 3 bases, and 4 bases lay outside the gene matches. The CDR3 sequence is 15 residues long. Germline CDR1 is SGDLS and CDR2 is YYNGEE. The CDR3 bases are TGTGCCAGCAGCGCGACAGGGGGCGGGTACAATGAGCAGTTCTTC. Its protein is CASSATGGGYNEQFF.

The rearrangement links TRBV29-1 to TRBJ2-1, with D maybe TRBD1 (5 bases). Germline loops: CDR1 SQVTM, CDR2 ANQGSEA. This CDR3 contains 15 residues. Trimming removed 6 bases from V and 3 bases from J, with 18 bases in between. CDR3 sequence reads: CSVLPDSSYYNEQFF. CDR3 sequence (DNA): TGCAGCGTGCTCCCCGACAGTAGCTACTACAATGAGCAGTTCTTC.

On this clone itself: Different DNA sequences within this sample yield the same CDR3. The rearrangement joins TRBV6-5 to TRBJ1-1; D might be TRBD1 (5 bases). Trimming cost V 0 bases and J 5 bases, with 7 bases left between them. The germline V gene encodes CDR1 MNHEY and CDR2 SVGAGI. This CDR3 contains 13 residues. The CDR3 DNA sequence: TGTGCCAGCAGTTACTCGGGGGGGACTGAAGCTTTCTTT. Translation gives CASSYSGGTEAFF.

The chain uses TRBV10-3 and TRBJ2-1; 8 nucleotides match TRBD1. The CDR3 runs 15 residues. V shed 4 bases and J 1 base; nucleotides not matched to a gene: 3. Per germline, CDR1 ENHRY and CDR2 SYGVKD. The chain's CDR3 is CAISVGDRSYNEQFF. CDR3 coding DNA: TGTGCCATCAGTGTAGGGGACAGGTCCTACAATGAGCAGTTCTTC.

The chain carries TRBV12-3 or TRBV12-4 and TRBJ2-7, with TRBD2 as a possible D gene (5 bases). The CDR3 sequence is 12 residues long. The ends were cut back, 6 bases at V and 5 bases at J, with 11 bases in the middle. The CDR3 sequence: CASSRTSDEQYF. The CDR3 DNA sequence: TGTGCCAGCAGCCGGACTTCCGACGAGCAGTACTTC.

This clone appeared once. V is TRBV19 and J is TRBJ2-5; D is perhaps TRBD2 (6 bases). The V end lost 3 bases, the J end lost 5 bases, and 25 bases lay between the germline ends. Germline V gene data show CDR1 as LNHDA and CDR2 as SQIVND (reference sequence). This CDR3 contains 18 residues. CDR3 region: CASSIEGGGYNGGETQYF. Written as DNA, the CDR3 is TGTGCCAGTAGTATCGAGGGAGGAGGGTATAATGGAGGCGAGACCCAGTACTTC.

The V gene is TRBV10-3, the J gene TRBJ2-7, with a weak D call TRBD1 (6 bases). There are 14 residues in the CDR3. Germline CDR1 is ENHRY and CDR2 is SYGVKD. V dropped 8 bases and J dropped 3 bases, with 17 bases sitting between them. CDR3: CAIGARTVGYEQYF. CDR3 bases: TGTGCCATCGGCGCCAGGACAGTGGGCTACGAGCAGTACTTC.

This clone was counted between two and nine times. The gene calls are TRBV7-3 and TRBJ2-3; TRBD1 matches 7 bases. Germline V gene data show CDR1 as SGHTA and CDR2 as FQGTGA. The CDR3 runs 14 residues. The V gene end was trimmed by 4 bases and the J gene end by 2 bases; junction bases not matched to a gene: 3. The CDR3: CASSSGQTTDTQYF. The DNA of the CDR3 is TGTGCCAGCAGCTCGGGACAGACCACAGATACGCAGTATTTT.

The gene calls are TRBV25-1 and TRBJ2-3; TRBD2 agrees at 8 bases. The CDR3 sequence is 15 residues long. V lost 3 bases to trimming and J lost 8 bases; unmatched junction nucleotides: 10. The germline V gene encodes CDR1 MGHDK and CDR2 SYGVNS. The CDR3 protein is CASSESGGGLGTQYF. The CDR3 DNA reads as TGTGCCAGCAGTGAGAGCGGGGGTGGGCTTGGTACGCAGTATTTT.

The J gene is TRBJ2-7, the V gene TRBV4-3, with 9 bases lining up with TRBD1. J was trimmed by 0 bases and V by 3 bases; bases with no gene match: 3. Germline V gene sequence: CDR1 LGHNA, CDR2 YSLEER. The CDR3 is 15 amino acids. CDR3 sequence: CASSQGTGSSYEQYF. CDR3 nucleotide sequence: TGCGCCAGCAGCCAGGGGACAGGGAGCTCCTACGAGCAGTACTTC.

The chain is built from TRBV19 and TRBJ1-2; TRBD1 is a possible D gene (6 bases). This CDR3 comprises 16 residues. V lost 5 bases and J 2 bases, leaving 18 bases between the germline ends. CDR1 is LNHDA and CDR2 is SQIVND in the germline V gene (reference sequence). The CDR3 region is CASSWGGPQLNYGYTF. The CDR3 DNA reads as TGTGCCAGTAGTTGGGGGGGGCCCCAACTCAACTATGGCTACACCTTC. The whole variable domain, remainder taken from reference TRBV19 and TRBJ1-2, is DGGITQSPKYLFRKEGQNVTLSCEQNLNHDAMYWYRQDPGQGLRLIYYSQIVNDFQKGDIAEGYSVSREKKESFPLTVTSAQKNPTAFYLCASSWGGPQLNYGYTFGSGTRLTVV.

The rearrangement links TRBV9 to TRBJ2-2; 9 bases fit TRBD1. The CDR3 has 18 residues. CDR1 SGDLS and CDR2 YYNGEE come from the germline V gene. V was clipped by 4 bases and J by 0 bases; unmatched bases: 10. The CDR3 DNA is TGTGCCAGCAGCCCCCGGACAGGGGTGGGCGCGAACACCGGGGAGCTGTTTTTT. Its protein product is CASSPRTGVGANTGELFF.

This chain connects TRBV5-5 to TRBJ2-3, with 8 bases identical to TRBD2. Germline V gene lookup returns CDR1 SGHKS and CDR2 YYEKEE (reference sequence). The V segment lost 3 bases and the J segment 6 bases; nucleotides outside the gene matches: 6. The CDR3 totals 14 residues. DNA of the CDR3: TGTGCCAGCAGCTCTTGGACTAGCTTGGATACGCAGTATTTT. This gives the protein CASSSWTSLDTQYF.

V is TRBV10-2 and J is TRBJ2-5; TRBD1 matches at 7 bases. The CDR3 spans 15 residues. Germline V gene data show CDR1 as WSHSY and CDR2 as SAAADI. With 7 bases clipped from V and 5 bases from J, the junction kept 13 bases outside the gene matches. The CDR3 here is CASTDLTGRGETQYF. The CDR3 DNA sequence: TGCGCCAGCACCGACCTGACAGGGAGAGGCGAGACCCAGTACTTC.

CDR3 DNA: TGTGCCACCAGCAGAGATGACAGGGTCAACAATCAGCCCCAGCATTTT. This gives the protein CATSRDDRVNNQPQHF. The gene calls are TRBV15 and TRBJ1-5; 7 nucleotides align to TRBD1. Germline-derived CDR1 and CDR2 are LNHNV and YYDKDF (reference sequence). The CDR3 covers 16 residues. The V and J ends lost 0 bases and 3 bases, in that order; junction bases with no gene match: 5.

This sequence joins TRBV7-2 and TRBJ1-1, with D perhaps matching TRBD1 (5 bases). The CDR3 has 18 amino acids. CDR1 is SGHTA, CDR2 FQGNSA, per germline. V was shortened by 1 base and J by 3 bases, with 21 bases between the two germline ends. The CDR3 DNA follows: TGTGCCAGCAGCTTAGGGAGACGGGGGGTGGGTAAGGACACTGAAGCTTTCTTT. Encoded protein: CASSLGRRGVGKDTEAFF. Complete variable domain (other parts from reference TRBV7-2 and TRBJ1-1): GAGVSQSPSNKVTEKGKDVELRCDPISGHTALYWYRQSLGQGLEFLIYFQGNSAPDKSGLPSDRFSAERTGGSVSTLTIQRTQQEDSAVYLCASSLGRRGVGKDTEAFFGQGTRLTVV.

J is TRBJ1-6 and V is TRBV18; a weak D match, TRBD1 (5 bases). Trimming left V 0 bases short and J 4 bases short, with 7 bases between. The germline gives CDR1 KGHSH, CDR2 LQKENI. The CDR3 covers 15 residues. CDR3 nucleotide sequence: TGTGCCAGCTCACCACCAGGGGAATATAATTCACCCCTCCACTTT. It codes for CASSPPGEYNSPLHF.